The clone carrying this TCR beta chain has only a few counts. Its antigen is undetermined. The authors reverse transcribed all of the isolated RNA, so sequencing captured expressed TCRB transcripts. The data were produced by immunoSEQ multiplex PCR, yet TCRdb's version contains in-frame clones alone and is incomplete. The sample carries about 390,000 clones, over 9% recorded once. This entry belongs to a study of beta chain features in type 1 diabetes. Study-wide results and limits: Across all four CD4+ subsets, people with type 1 diabetes showed modestly shorter TCRB CDR3s.

The sample taken for sequencing was central memory CD4+ T cells from blood. The TCR comes from a man younger than 40 with type 1 diabetes.

CDR3 loop: CASSVSGTGNEQFF. CDR3 DNA: TGTGCCAGCAGCGTATCCGGGACAGGCAATGAGCAGTTCTTC. The J gene is TRBJ2-1, the V gene TRBV7-9; 8 bases agree with TRBD1. The CDR3 is made up of 14 amino acids. Germline loops: CDR1 SEHNR, CDR2 FQNEAQ (reference sequence). J gave up 6 bases and V 5 bases, and 6 bases lay outside the gene matches.